This TCR beta chain was identified in a study of blood T cell repertoires in COVID-19. All enrollees were roughly 18 to 100 years old and from 20 to 25 US areas. Trimming at V came to 2 bases and at J to 4 bases, leaving 8 bases not matched to a gene. This CDR3 region has 15 residues. Germline values: CDR1 SGHRS, CDR2 YFSETQ. Libraries were prepared by immunoSEQ multiplex PCR; TCRdb keeps only in-frame clonotypes and omits some of them. Seen here are 130,000 or so clones, approximately 85% observed once, and the top ten hold 3% to 4%. The chain links TRBV5-1 to TRBJ1-2; 7 nucleotides line up with TRBD1. Material: PBMCs or T cells enriched from blood (not recorded which). This clonotype was sampled from a woman between 50 and 59 years old with acute COVID-19. The CDR3, as DNA: TGCGCCAGCAGCTTTACAGGGGATCACTCCTATGGCTACACCTTC. This codes for CASSFTGDHSYGYTF.